This entry features one T cell receptor (beta chain) sequence. Its target is not known. RNA amounts of 0.5 to 1 ug underwent reverse transcription with random hexamers. With immunoSEQ multiplex PCR, TCR beta CDR3 was amplified across 54 Vbeta and 13 Jbeta. Each CDR3 protein gets one entry after TCRdb re-called the immunoSEQ multiplex PCR reads with MiXCR. The table has some 80,000 distinct CDR3 sequences, 85% to 95% seen once. The data stem from a study of CD8 T cells in Susac syndrome. Findings and limits, study-wide: It was acknowledged in the study that the number of individuals who were included in its TCR sequencing and HLA analysis was relatively small.

While serving as controls, healthy donors were matched for age and sex. V was pared by 4 bases and J by 4 bases, with 11 bases between. The CDR3 totals 14 residues. Germline-derived CDR1 and CDR2 are PRHDT and FYEKMQ (reference sequence). The genes are TRBV13 and TRBJ1-5; D uncertain. This clonotype originated in a human donor in good health. The sequenced material came from CD8+ T cells from PBMCs. The CDR3 protein is CASSSRAENQPQHF. The CDR3 DNA reads as TGTGCCAGCAGCTCCCGGGCCGAAAATCAGCCCCAGCATTTT.